Presented here are 23 T cell receptor beta chains from one specimen sequenced in a study of T cells and Merkel cell carcinoma outcomes (dated by TCRdb to 2020 to 2022). Preparation of the library involved the immunoSEQ multiplex PCR assay. This immuneACCESS table, as held by TCRdb, lists in-frame sequences with V and J called but not all clones. Of the missing ones, under half trace to an unresolved V gene in checked studies; the others have no known cause. The sample table records about 15,000 clones; over 80% of these occur just once. The ten largest clones add up to 7.9% of the sample. The specimen sequenced was tumor tissue from Merkel cell carcinoma. The receptors derive from a human donor with Merkel cell carcinoma.

The chain carries TRBV11-2 and TRBJ1-3; 7 bases fit TRBD1. The CDR3 loop spans 15 amino acids. V gave up 2 bases and J gave up 4 bases; unmatched junction bases: 5. Germline V gene data show CDR1 as SGHAT and CDR2 as FQNNGV. The CDR3, as DNA: TGTGCCAGCAGCTTATCGACAGGGCTCGGAAACACCATATATTTT. This encodes CASSLSTGLGNTIYF. Full variable domain (missing parts from reference TRBV11-2 and TRBJ1-3): EAGVAQSPRYKIIEKRQSVAFWCNPISGHATLYWYQQILGQGPKLLIQFQNNGVVDDSQLPKDRFSAERLKGVDSTLKIQPAKLEDSAVYLCASSLSTGLGNTIYFGEGSWLTVV.

The chain uses TRBV13 and TRBJ2-3; no reliable D call. CDR1 PRHDT and CDR2 FYEKMQ come from the germline V gene (reference sequence). V was pared by 0 bases and J by 7 bases, with 5 bases between. The CDR3 length is 12 residues. The CDR3: CASSLGEYTQYF. DNA for the CDR3: TGTGCCAGCAGCTTAGGTGAATATACGCAGTATTTT.

The chain recombines TRBV27 with TRBJ2-1; 11 bases align to TRBD2. Germline values: CDR1 MNHEY, CDR2 SMNVEV (reference sequence). V lost 4 bases, J lost 5 bases, and 7 bases stayed unmatched. The CDR3 sequence is 16 residues long. CDR3 sequence: CASSSGRLAGNNEQFF. CDR3 in DNA: TGTGCCAGCAGTTCTGGACGACTAGCGGGGAACAATGAGCAGTTCTTC.

This sequence joins TRBV11-2 and TRBJ2-5, with D uncertain. Germline V lookup: CDR1 SGHAT, CDR2 FQNNGV. The V gene lost 4 bases and the J gene lost 2 bases, with 11 bases spanning the gap. CDR3 length: 14 residues. CDR3 protein: CASSWAGQQETQYF. The CDR3 DNA reads TGTGCCAGCAGCTGGGCAGGTCAACAAGAGACCCAGTACTTC.

The J gene is TRBJ2-1, the V gene TRBV11-1, with D tentatively TRBD2 (6 bases). This CDR3 has 17 residues. Germline V CDR1 and CDR2: SGHAT, FQDESV (reference sequence). Trimming pared 3 bases from V and 7 bases from J, leaving 22 bases between. CDR3: CASSFWGGTRRVNEQFF. CDR3 in DNA: TGTGCCAGCAGCTTCTGGGGCGGGACTCGTCGCGTGAATGAGCAGTTCTTC.

This clone was recorded once. This chain links TRBV7-9 with TRBJ2-2, with TRBD1 matching over 7 bases. Trimming took 5 bases from V and 0 from J; bases not matched to a gene: 3. The CDR3 runs to 15 residues. The germline V gene has CDR1 SEHNR and CDR2 FQNEAQ (reference sequence). CDR3 bases: TGTGCCAGCAGCGTTGACAGGGCGAACACCGGGGAGCTGTTTTTT. This sequence encodes CASSVDRANTGELFF.

This clone was found a few times. This chain uses TRBV29-1 with TRBJ2-5; unclear D gene. The germline CDR1 and CDR2 sequences are SQVTM and ANQGSEA. The V gene lost 4 bases and the J gene lost 7 bases, with 10 bases spanning the gap. CDR3 size: 11 residues. Written as DNA, the CDR3 is TGCAGCGTTGGCGCGCTCGGGACCCAGTACTTC. It specifies CSVGALGTQYF.

V gene TRBV10-3 combines with J gene TRBJ2-1, with 7 bases that match TRBD2. This CDR3 region has 15 residues. The germline V gene encodes CDR1 ENHRY and CDR2 SYGVKD. The ends lost 3 bases at V and 6 bases at J; junction bases unmatched: 8. The CDR3: CAISEQRDFSNEQFF. In DNA form, the CDR3 reads TGTGCCATCAGTGAACAGCGGGATTTCTCCAATGAGCAGTTCTTC.

This chain links TRBV7-9 with TRBJ2-1; 8 bases map to TRBD1. Germline CDR1 and CDR2: SEHNR and FQNEAQ (reference sequence). V dropped 5 bases and J dropped 3; count of bases not matched to a gene: 6. This CDR3 has 15 amino acids. The CDR3 loop is CASSRGQGIYNEQFF. The CDR3 DNA is TGTGCCAGCAGCCGTGGACAGGGTATCTACAATGAGCAGTTCTTC.

The chain employs TRBV7-8 and TRBJ2-7, with 7 nucleotides matching TRBD1. Looked up from germline, CDR1 is SGHVS and CDR2 is FQNEAQ. V shed 6 bases, J shed 3 bases, and the junction held 14 bases outside the gene matches. CDR3 length: 16 residues. CDR3 residues: CASSHRPGQQNYEQYF. For the CDR3, the DNA is TGTGCCAGCAGTCACAGGCCGGGACAGCAGAACTACGAGCAGTACTTC. Based on the CDR3 plus reference TRBV7-8 and TRBJ2-7, the full variable domain is GAGVSQSPRYKVAKRGQDVALRCDPISGHVSLFWYQQALGQGPEFLTYFQNEAQLDKSGLPSDRFFAERPEGSVSTLKIQRTQQEDSAVYLCASSHRPGQQNYEQYFGPGTRLTVT.

Regarding this clone: One end of the junction varies from germline; a read error may be responsible. The V call is TRBV23-1, the J call TRBJ1-1, with TRBD1 matching 10 bases. TRBV23-1 qualifies as an ORF whose function is uncertain. CDR3 length equals 16 residues. The CDR3, as DNA: TGCACCAGCAGTCATCGACAGGGGGCGACGGACACTGAAGCTTTCTTT. Its translation is CTSSHRQGATDTEAFF.

Of note for this clone: The junction differs from germline at one of its ends, possibly a read error. CDR3 nucleotides: TGTGCCAGCAGCTCGGGACAGGGGCGGAACACTGAAGCTTTTTTT. This encodes CASSSGQGRNTEAFF. The rearrangement uses TRBV9 and TRBJ1-1; 10 positions agree with TRBD1. CDR1 is SGDLS, CDR2 YYNGEE, per germline. The CDR3 extends over 15 amino acids.

The V call is TRBV18, the J call TRBJ2-7; D is undetermined. The V gene's germline CDR1 is KGHSH and CDR2 LQKENI. V shed 5 bases and J shed 6 bases, with 11 bases lying between them. The CDR3 loop spans 12 amino acids. The CDR3 loop reads CASSTPNGEQYF. DNA for the CDR3: TGTGCCAGCTCAACCCCAAACGGCGAGCAGTACTTC. The variable domain in full, completed from reference TRBV18 and TRBJ2-7, reads NAGVMQNPRHLVRRRGQEARLRCSPMKGHSHVYWYRQLPEEGLKFMVYLQKENIIDESGMPKERFSAEFPKEGPSILRIQQVVRGDSAAYFCASSTPNGEQYFGPGTRLTVT.

The gene calls are TRBV7-9 and TRBJ1-1, with D perhaps matching TRBD1 (6 bases). This CDR3 has 14 residues. The V end was cut by 5 bases, the J end by 1 base, with 11 bases between. The germline gives CDR1 SEHNR, CDR2 FQNEAQ (reference sequence). The CDR3 nucleotides are TGTGCCAGCAGCCCCCCGGACAGGAACACTGAAGCTTTCTTT. As protein: CASSPPDRNTEAFF.

The chain combines TRBV11-2 with TRBJ1-2; 8 bases match TRBD1. Per the germline V gene, CDR1 is SGHAT and CDR2 is FQNNGV. V was pared by 3 bases and J by 4 bases, with 1 base of the junction left unmatched. The CDR3 has 13 amino acids. The chain's CDR3 is CASSFGQGYGYTF. The CDR3 DNA reads TGTGCCAGCAGCTTCGGACAGGGCTATGGCTACACCTTC. The variable domain in full, completed from reference TRBV11-2 and TRBJ1-2, reads EAGVAQSPRYKIIEKRQSVAFWCNPISGHATLYWYQQILGQGPKLLIQFQNNGVVDDSQLPKDRFSAERLKGVDSTLKIQPAKLEDSAVYLCASSFGQGYGYTFGSGTRLTVV.

The chain recombines TRBV6-4 with TRBJ2-7; no definite D call. The germline gives CDR1 MRHNA, CDR2 SNTAGT. V lost 5 bases and J lost 6, with 8 bases in between. CDR3 length equals 11 residues. The CDR3, as DNA: TGTGCCAGCAGTTACCAGGTCGAGCAGTACTTC. Its translation: CASSYQVEQYF.

The gene calls are TRBV20-1 and TRBJ1-2; D gene uncertain. Trimming cost V 6 bases and J 7 bases, with 12 bases left between them. The germline CDR1 and CDR2 sequences are DFQATT and SNEGSKA (reference sequence). The CDR3 contains 11 residues. The DNA of the CDR3 is TGCAGTGCAGGTCGGAACGGTGGCTACACCTTC. Translating gives CSAGRNGGYTF.

This clone is a singleton in its sample. This chain joins TRBV21-1 and TRBJ1-2; the D call in the table, TRBD1, was not verified against the DNA. TRBV21-1 is a pseudogene segment. This CDR3 is 19 amino acids long. The CDR3 DNA reads TGTGCCAGCAGCAAGACAGGTAACGGAGCTGATGCCCCTTGGAGTGGCTACACCTTC. This encodes CASSKTGNGADAPWSGYTF.

The gene calls are TRBV29-1 and TRBJ1-2, with a weak D call TRBD1 (5 bases). Germline V gene data show CDR1 as SQVTM and CDR2 as ANQGSEA. Trimming stripped 3 bases from V and 5 bases from J, with 10 bases between. The CDR3 has 12 residues. The CDR3 here is CSVEGREYGYTF. The CDR3 DNA sequence: TGCAGCGTTGAGGGCAGGGAATATGGCTACACCTTC.

With respect to this clone: This sample includes further DNA sequences coding for the same CDR3. The V and J genes are TRBV5-6 and TRBJ2-7; 9 bases agree with TRBD1. Germline V lookup: CDR1 SGHDT, CDR2 YYEEEE. Germline trimming cut 5 bases from V and 5 bases from J; bases unmatched to any gene: 2. This CDR3 is 12 amino acids long. This CDR3 is CASSWDRDEQYF. The CDR3 DNA sequence: TGTGCCAGCAGTTGGGACAGGGACGAGCAGTACTTC.

CDR3 DNA: TGTGCCATCAGTGAGTCTGGAGTCGGGGAGCTGTTTTTT. Its protein is CAISESGVGELFF. The chain recombines TRBV10-3 with TRBJ2-2; D is undetermined. Trimming shortened V by 0 bases and J by 7 bases, and 6 bases separated the two germline ends. The CDR3 runs 13 residues. Germline loops: CDR1 ENHRY, CDR2 SYGVKD.

The V and J genes are TRBV5-1 and TRBJ2-2; 8 bases agree with TRBD1. V lost 2 bases, J lost 6 bases, and 3 bases stayed unmatched. CDR3 length equals 14 residues. Per germline, CDR1 SGHRS and CDR2 YFSETQ. CDR3 in amino acids: CASSFGQGAGELFF. CDR3 DNA: TGCGCCAGCAGCTTCGGACAGGGTGCCGGGGAGCTGTTTTTT. Together with reference TRBV5-1 and TRBJ2-2, the CDR3 gives the full variable domain: KAGVTQTPRYLIKTRGQQVTLSCSPISGHRSVSWYQQTPGQGLQFLFEYFSETQRNKGNFPGRFSGRQFSNSRSEMNVSTLELGDSALYLCASSFGQGAGELFFGEGSRLTVL.

V is TRBV28 and J is TRBJ2-3, with TRBD2 as a possible D gene (5 bases). From germline, CDR1 is MDHEN and CDR2 SYDVKM. Trimming left V 2 bases short and J 2 bases short, with 11 bases between. This CDR3 region has 15 residues. CDR3 region: CASSLATDYTDTQYF. The CDR3 bases are TGTGCCAGCAGTTTAGCTACCGACTACACAGATACGCAGTATTTT.